This TCR beta chain was identified in a study of CXCR3-negative and CXCR3-positive naive CD8 T cells. Across the study: With about 1.5 +/- 0.3 million reads per library, the TRB reads numbered around 140 million in total.

There are 20 residues in the CDR3. Germline lookup yields CDR1 SEHNR and CDR2 FQNEAQ (reference sequence). The authors made the TRB cDNA libraries by 5' RACE using UMI labels. For each CDR3 protein, TCRdb gives one entry from its re-call of the 5' RACE reads, without DNA. The sample features approximately 100,000 distinct CDR3 sequences, with approximately 0.38% in its top ten. Study-wide results and limits: More hydrophobic TRB CDR3s were found in CXCR3-positive naive cells than in CXCR3-negative naive cells. Memory, not naive, CXCR3-negative and CXCR3-positive cells differed in TRBV-TRBJ usage.

A word on this clonotype: Antigen: not known.

Triplicates of over 250,000 cells were sorted from each CD8+ T cell subset. Sequencing was performed on naive CXCR3+ CD8+ T cells from blood. As for subset: CD45RO-CCR7+CD27+CD95- naive CD8+ T cells expressing CXCR3 (TNR3+). This clonotype was obtained from a human donor in good health. Some clones in this sample may be carry-over from other donors' samples. V usage is TRBV7-9 and J usage is TRBJ2-5; there is no DNA to check the TCRdb D call of TRBD1. This CDR3 is CASSPPEDRRGIGDQETQYF.